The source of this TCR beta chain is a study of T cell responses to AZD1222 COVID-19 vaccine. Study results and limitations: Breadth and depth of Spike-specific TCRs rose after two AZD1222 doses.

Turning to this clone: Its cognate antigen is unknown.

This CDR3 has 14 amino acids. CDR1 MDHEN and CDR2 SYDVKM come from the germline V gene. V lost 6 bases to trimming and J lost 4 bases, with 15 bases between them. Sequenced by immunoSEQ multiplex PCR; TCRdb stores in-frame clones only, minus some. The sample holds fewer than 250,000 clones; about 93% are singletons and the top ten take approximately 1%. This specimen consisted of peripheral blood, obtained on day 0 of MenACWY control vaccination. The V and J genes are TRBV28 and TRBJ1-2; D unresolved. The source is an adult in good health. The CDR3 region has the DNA TGTGCCAGCAGCTTGACGACCTACGCCTATGGCTACACCTTC. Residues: CASSLTTYAYGYTF.